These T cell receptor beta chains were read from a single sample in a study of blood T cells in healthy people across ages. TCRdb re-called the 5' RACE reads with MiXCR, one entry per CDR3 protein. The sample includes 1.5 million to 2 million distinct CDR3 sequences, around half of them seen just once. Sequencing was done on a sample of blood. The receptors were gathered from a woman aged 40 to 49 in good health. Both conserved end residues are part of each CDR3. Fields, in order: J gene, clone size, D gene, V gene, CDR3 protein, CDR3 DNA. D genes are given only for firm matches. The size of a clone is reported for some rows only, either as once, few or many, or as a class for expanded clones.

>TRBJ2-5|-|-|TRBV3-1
CASSQEAERHPREETQYF
TGTGCCAGCAGCCAAGAGGCTGAACGGCACCCTCGGGAAGAGACCCAGTACTTC
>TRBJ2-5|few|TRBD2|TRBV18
CASSSAGEETQYF
TGTGCCAGCAGTTCAGCGGGGGAAGAGACCCAGTACTTC
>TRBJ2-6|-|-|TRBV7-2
CASSPFAGTLASGANVLTF
TGTGCCAGCAGCCCCTTCGCCGGGACCTTAGCTTCTGGGGCCAACGTCCTGACTTTC
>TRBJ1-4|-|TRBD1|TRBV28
CASRSRGQVFF
TGTGCCAGCCGATCCCGCGGACAGGTGTTTTTT
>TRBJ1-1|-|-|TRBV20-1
CSATTGGEAFF
TGCAGTGCTACGACGGGAGGGGAAGCTTTCTTT
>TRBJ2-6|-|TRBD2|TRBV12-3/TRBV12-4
CASSLRSGAISGANVLTF
TGTGCCAGCAGTTTAAGAAGCGGGGCGATCTCTGGGGCCAACGTCCTGACTTTC
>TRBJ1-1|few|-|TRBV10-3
CAISAGETEAFF
TGTGCCATCAGTGCGGGGGAAACTGAAGCTTTCTTT
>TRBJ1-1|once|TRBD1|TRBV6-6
CASRIPGGEMAFF
TGTGCCAGCAGGATCCCAGGGGGCGAAATGGCTTTCTTT
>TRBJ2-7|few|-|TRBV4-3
CASSQDTPTEGASSYEQYF
TGCGCCAGCAGCCAAGACACGCCCACGGAGGGCGCGAGCTCCTACGAGCAGTACTTC
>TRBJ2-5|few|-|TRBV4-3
CASSQQRLVQETQYF
TGCGCCAGCAGCCAACAGAGACTAGTTCAAGAGACCCAGTACTTC
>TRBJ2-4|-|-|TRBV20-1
CSARALPTGPAKNIQYF
TGCAGTGCTAGGGCCCTCCCGACAGGCCCAGCCAAAAACATTCAGTACTTC
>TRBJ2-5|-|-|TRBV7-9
CASSRGTPQETQYF
TGTGCCAGCAGCCGGGGGACGCCGCAAGAGACCCAGTACTTC
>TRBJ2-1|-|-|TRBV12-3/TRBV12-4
CASSLLGPGEQFF
TGTGCCAGCAGTTTACTAGGACCGGGGGAGCAGTTCTTC
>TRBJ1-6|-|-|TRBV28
CASRPTASPLHF
TGTGCCAGCAGACCTACGGCGTCACCCCTCCACTTT
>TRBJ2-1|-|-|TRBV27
CASSFQATLPIVQFF
TGTGCCAGCAGTTTTCAGGCTACCCTCCCCATAGTGCAGTTCTTC
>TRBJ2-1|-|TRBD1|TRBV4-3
CASSRGSLDREETQFF
TGCGCCAGCAGCCGCGGCTCCTTGGACAGGGAAGAGACCCAGTTCTTC
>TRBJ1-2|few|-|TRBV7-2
CASSLDGQLGGYTF
TGTGCCAGCAGCTTAGATGGGCAGTTAGGTGGCTACACCTTC
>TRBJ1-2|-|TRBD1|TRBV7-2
CASSFVGGTGYGGYTF
TGTGCCAGCAGCTTCGTGGGTGGGACAGGGTATGGAGGCTACACCTTC
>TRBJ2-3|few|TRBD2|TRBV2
CASRGTSYDTQYF
TGTGCCAGCAGGGGGACTAGCTACGATACGCAGTATTTT
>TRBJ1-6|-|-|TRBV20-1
CSASLSGQLNSPLHF
TGCAGTGCTAGTTTATCCGGGCAGCTTAATTCACCCCTCCACTTT
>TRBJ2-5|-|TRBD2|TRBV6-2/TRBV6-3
CASSYGGAGRETQYF
TGTGCCAGCAGTTACGGAGGAGCGGGGAGGGAGACCCAGTACTTC
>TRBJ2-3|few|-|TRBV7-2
CASSPPGQRWQYF
TGTGCCAGCAGCCCCCCGGGACAAAGGTGGCAGTATTTT
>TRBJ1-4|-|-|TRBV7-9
CASSATKPGPEGEKLFF
TGTGCCAGCAGCGCAACTAAACCGGGCCCTGAGGGTGAAAAACTGTTTTTT
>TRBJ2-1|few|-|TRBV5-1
CASIPGSGSPYNEQFF
TGCGCCAGCATCCCGGGGTCGGGGAGCCCTTACAATGAGCAGTTCTTC
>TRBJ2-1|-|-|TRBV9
CASSVAPRGDYNEQFF
TGTGCCAGCAGCGTAGCTCCCAGGGGGGACTACAATGAGCAGTTCTTC
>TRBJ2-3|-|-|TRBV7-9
CASRWGGATDTQYF
TGTGCCAGCAGGTGGGGGGGCGCAACAGATACGCAGTATTTT
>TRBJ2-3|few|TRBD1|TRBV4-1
CASSQAGGRDTQYF
TGCGCCAGCAGCCAAGCAGGGGGCAGGGATACGCAGTATTTT
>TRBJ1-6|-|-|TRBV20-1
CSASYSTGDSPLHF
TGCAGTGCTTCCTACTCGACGGGGGATTCACCCCTCCACTTT